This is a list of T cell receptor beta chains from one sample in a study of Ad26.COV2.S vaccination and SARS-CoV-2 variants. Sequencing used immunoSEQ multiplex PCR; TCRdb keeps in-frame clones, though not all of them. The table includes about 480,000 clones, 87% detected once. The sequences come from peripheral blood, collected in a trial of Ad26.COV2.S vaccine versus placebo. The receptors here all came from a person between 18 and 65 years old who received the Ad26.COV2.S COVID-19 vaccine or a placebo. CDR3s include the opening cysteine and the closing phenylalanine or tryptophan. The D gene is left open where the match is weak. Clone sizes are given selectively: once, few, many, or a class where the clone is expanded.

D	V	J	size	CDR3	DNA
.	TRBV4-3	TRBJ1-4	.	CASSQDIGQNEKLFF	TGCGCCAGCAGCCAAGATATCGGACAGAATGAAAAACTGTTTTTT
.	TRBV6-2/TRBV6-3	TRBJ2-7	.	CASSRVYEQYF	TGTGCCAGCAGCAGGGTCTACGAGCAGTACTTC
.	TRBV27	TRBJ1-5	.	CASSFLDGLTKSNQPQHF	TGTGCCAGCAGTTTCCTGGATGGGCTTACGAAGAGCAATCAGCCCCAGCATTTT
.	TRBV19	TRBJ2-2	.	CASHGTVGTGELFF	TGTGCCAGCCACGGGACTGTTGGCACCGGGGAGCTGTTTTTT
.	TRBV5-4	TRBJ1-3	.	CASSLGGREAGNTIYF	TGTGCCAGCAGCTTGGGTGGCCGAGAGGCTGGAAACACCATATATTTT
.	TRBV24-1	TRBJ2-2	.	CATSRDGPGELFF	TGTGCCACCAGCAGGGATGGACCCGGGGAGCTGTTTTTT
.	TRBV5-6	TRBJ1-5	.	CASSFSGQGGANQPQHF	TGTGCCAGCAGCTTCTCGGGCCAGGGAGGGGCCAATCAGCCCCAGCATTTT
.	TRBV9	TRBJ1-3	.	CASSAQGNQLSGNTIYF	TGTGCCAGCAGCGCGCAGGGCAACCAACTCTCTGGAAACACCATATATTTT
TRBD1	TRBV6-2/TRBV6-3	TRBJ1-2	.	CASSYFPGTGDGYTF	TGTGCCAGCAGTTACTTCCCCGGGACAGGGGATGGCTACACCTTC
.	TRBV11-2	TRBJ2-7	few	CASSFGFSYEQYF	TGTGCCAGCAGCTTCGGCTTCTCCTACGAGCAGTACTTC
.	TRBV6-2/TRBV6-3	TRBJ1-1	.	CASNPSAEGSGIF	TGTGCCAGCAACCCGTCCGCAGAGGGCTCCGGGATCTTT
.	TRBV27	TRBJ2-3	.	CASRPTRGRDTQYF	TGTGCCAGCAGGCCGACTAGAGGACGCGATACGCAGTATTTT
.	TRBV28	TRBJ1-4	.	CASSLVGVRIGEKLFF	TGTGCCAGCAGTTTGGTCGGGGTCAGGATTGGCGAAAAACTGTTTTTT
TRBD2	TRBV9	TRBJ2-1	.	CASSEGTSGSRISFF	TGTGCCAGCAGCGAAGGGACTAGCGGGAGCCGGATCTCATTCTTC
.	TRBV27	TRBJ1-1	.	CASSLAGTVMNTEAFF	TGTGCCAGCAGTCTCGCCGGGACGGTAATGAACACTGAAGCTTTCTTT
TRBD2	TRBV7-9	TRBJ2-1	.	CASSMTGTSGYNEQFF	TGTGCCAGCAGTATGACCGGGACTAGCGGTTACAATGAGCAGTTCTTC
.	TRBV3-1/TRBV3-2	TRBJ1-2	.	CASSQDGRSQGYGYTF	TGTGCCAGCAGCCAAGATGGTAGGTCCCAGGGCTATGGCTACACCTTC
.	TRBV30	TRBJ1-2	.	CACWFRHNANYGYTF	TGTGCCTGCTGGTTTAGACACAATGCTAACTATGGCTACACCTTC
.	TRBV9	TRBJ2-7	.	CASSAGDLGGPYEQYF	TGTGCCAGCAGCGCCGGCGATCTCGGAGGGCCATACGAGCAGTACTTC
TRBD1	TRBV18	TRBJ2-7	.	CASSPLQTGGEQYF	TGTGCCAGCTCACCGCTACAAACAGGGGGCGAGCAGTACTTC
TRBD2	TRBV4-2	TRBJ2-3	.	CASSQVKVAVAPGLAGGSTDTQYF	TGTGCCAGCAGCCAAGTGAAGGTGGCCGTAGCCCCCGGACTAGCGGGAGGCTCCACAGATACGCAGTATTTT
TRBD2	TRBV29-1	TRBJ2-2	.	CSVAQPGLSNTGELFF	TGCAGCGTTGCCCAGCCGGGACTATCGAACACCGGGGAGCTGTTTTTT
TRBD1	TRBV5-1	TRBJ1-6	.	CASSRSGTGETMSPLHF	TGCGCCAGCAGCCGCTCCGGGACAGGGGAAACGATGTCACCCCTCCACTTT
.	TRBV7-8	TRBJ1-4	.	CASSSLQTNEKLFF	TGTGCCAGCAGCTCGCTACAGACTAATGAAAAACTGTTTTTT
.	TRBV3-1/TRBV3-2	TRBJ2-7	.	CASSHRYLPSPLHSYEQYF	TGTGCCAGCAGCCATCGCTACCTCCCATCCCCCCTTCACTCCTACGAGCAGTACTTC
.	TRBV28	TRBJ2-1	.	CASSLLGGNEQFF	TGTGCCAGCAGCCTACTGGGGGGCAATGAGCAGTTCTTC
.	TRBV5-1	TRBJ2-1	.	CASRFTPEQGEQFF	TGCGCCAGCCGATTTACCCCAGAGCAGGGTGAGCAGTTCTTC
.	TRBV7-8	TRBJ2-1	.	CASSLANNEQFF	TGTGCCAGCAGCCTGGCAAACAATGAGCAGTTCTTC